A single sample gave rise to the 15 T cell receptor beta chains below, sequenced in a study of T cell repertoires in cytomegalovirus infection. TCRdb reprocessed the reads via MiXCR and lists one record per CDR3 protein. The sample lists tens of thousands of distinct CDR3 sequences, roughly 32% seen once, with about 74% in the top ten. The antigens these receptors bind are not known. Material for sequencing was PBMCs, sequenced either directly or after in vitro stimulation (not recorded which). The receptors were gathered from a human donor in good health (CMV status not recorded). Some clones in this sample may be carry-over from other donors' samples.

This clonotype has a count of ten or more. The rearrangement links TRBV7-2 to TRBJ2-3, with 9 bases identical to TRBD2. The CDR3 is 16 residues long. Germline CDR1 reads SGHTA; CDR2 reads FQGNSA. Trimming at V came to 4 bases and at J to 2 bases, leaving 7 bases not matched to a gene. CDR3 DNA sequence: TGTGCCAGCAGCTACTATAGCGGGAGCTACACAGATACGCAGTATTTT. Encoded protein: CASSYYSGSYTDTQYF.

This clonotype occurred many times. This chain connects TRBV18 to TRBJ1-1, with 8 bases that match TRBD1. The CDR3 runs to 14 residues. Trimming cost V 2 bases and J 1 base; bases outside gene matches: 0. CDR1 KGHSH and CDR2 LQKENI come from the germline V gene. For the CDR3, the DNA is TGTGCCAGCTCACCAGGACAGGGGAACACTGAAGCTTTCTTT. Its protein product is CASSPGQGNTEAFF.

This chain uses TRBV2 with TRBJ2-7; D ambiguous. The V and J ends lost 7 bases and 5 bases respectively, with 12 bases between them. Germline V lookup: CDR1 SNHLY, CDR2 FYNNEI. CDR3 length: 12 amino acids. The CDR3 region is CASKGRIDEQYF. CDR3 nucleotide sequence: TGTGCCAGCAAGGGCAGGATCGACGAGCAGTACTTC.

This clonotype was counted between two and nine times. The chain uses TRBV12-3 or TRBV12-4 and TRBJ2-5; D is unclear. The CDR3 has 13 amino acids. Trimming shortened V by 1 base and J by 5 bases, and 8 bases separated the two germline ends. This CDR3 reads CASSLEVRETQYF. The DNA of the CDR3 is TGTGCCAGCAGTTTAGAGGTCCGGGAGACCCAGTACTTC.

This clonotype was observed at least ten times. The chain is built from TRBV7-6 and TRBJ1-6; TRBD1 agrees at 11 bases. Germline CDR1 reads SGHVS; CDR2 reads FNYEAQ. With V trimmed by 5 bases and J by 6 bases, 6 bases remained unmatched. This CDR3 is 16 amino acids long. DNA for the CDR3: TGTGCCAGCAGCCCAAGGACAGGGGGCCCTAATTCACCCCTCCACTTT. As protein: CASSPRTGGPNSPLHF. The variable domain in full, completed from reference TRBV7-6 and TRBJ1-6, reads GAGVSQSPRYKVTKRGQDVALRCDPISGHVSLYWYRQALGQGPEFLTYFNYEAQQDKSGLPNDRFSAERPEGSISTLTIQRTEQRDSAMYRCASSPRTGGPNSPLHFGNGTRLTVT.

In its sample, this clonotype was seen a few times. V usage is TRBV11-2 and J usage is TRBJ1-3; D unclear. The CDR3 covers 15 residues. The germline CDR1 and CDR2 sequences are SGHAT and FQNNGV. Trimming removed 3 bases at V and 6 bases at J, with 15 bases between. Here the CDR3 DNA reads TGTGCCAGCAGCTTGAGGGCGCAATTGGAAAACACCATATATTTT. Its protein is CASSLRAQLENTIYF.

This clonotype was recorded once. The chain recombines TRBV7-2 with TRBJ2-7, with D tentatively TRBD2 (6 bases). CDR1 and CDR2 from the germline V gene are SGHTA and FQGNSA. The CDR3 runs 13 residues. The V and J ends lost 5 bases and 4 bases respectively, with 12 bases between them. The CDR3 loop reads CASSPRGWYEQYF. The CDR3 DNA is TGTGCCAGCAGCCCCCGGGGGTGGTACGAGCAGTACTTC.

The gene calls are TRBV9 and TRBJ1-5; no reliable D call. V was shortened by 3 bases and J by 0 bases, with 4 bases between the two germline ends. The CDR3 is 13 amino acids. Germline V gene lookup returns CDR1 SGDLS and CDR2 YYNGEE. The CDR3 nucleotides are TGTGCCAGCAGCGCGAATAGCAATCAGCCCCAGCATTTT. Protein sequence: CASSANSNQPQHF.

This clonotype was seen repeatedly, ten times or more. The chain recombines TRBV7-2 with TRBJ2-1; D gene unclear. Between the trimmed V and J ends, which lost 2 bases and 3 bases, there was a span of 20 bases. In germline, CDR1 is SGHTA, CDR2 FQGNSA. The length of the CDR3 is 18 residues. The chain's CDR3 is CASSLKSRRGALYNEQFF. The CDR3 nucleotides are TGTGCCAGCAGCTTAAAGAGCAGGCGCGGAGCGCTCTACAATGAGCAGTTCTTC.

Of note for this clonotype: Germline and junction disagree at one end, which may indicate a read error. The chain joins TRBV5-3 to TRBJ1-6, with TRBD1 identical over 12 bases. TRBV5-3 is noted as an ORF with a role that remains uncertain. The CDR3 has 15 amino acids. The CDR3 DNA sequence: TGTGCCAGCAGCTCTGGGACAGGGGGCCATTCACCCCTCCACTTT. Its protein is CASSSGTGGHSPLHF.

This sequence joins TRBV11-2 and TRBJ2-3; 10 nucleotides line up with TRBD2. This CDR3 contains 15 residues. Germline V gene data show CDR1 as SGHAT and CDR2 as FQNNGV. With V trimmed by 4 bases and J by 2 bases, 3 bases remained unmatched. CDR3 sequence (DNA): TGTGCCAGCAGCTCCCTAGCGGGGGTCACAGATACGCAGTATTTT. Translation: CASSSLAGVTDTQYF.

Only a few counts were recorded for this clonotype. The genes are TRBV6-1 and TRBJ1-1, with D possibly being TRBD1 (6 bases). The CDR3 covers 13 residues. CDR1 is MNHNS and CDR2 is SASEGT in the germline V gene. The V and J ends lost 10 bases and 5 bases respectively, with 17 bases between them. The CDR3 loop is CATAAGAGTEAFF. The CDR3 DNA follows: TGTGCCACCGCCGCGGGGGCCGGGACTGAAGCTTTCTTT.

The V call is TRBV6-5, the J call TRBJ2-7; no definite D call. CDR1 MNHEY and CDR2 SVGAGI come from the germline V gene. The CDR3 totals 14 residues. Trimming took off 7 bases at V and 0 bases at J, with 13 bases between the two ends. CDR3 sequence (DNA): TGTGCCAGCACCACCTGGGCAGACTCCTACGAGCAGTACTTC. Protein: CASTTWADSYEQYF.

The chain joins TRBV5-4 to TRBJ2-1; TRBD1 or TRBD2 may be the D gene (5 bases each). This CDR3 spans 16 amino acids. V lost 0 bases to trimming and J lost 3 bases, with 13 bases between them. CDR1 is SGHNT and CDR2 is YYREEE in the germline V gene (reference sequence). CDR3 nucleotide sequence: TGTGCCAGCAGCTTGGAGGTCCGGGACCTCTACAATGAGCAGTTCTTC. Its protein product is CASSLEVRDLYNEQFF.

The chain links TRBV11-2 to TRBJ2-7, with TRBD2 matching 10 bases. V was clipped by 5 bases and J by 7 bases; unmatched bases: 14. Germline V gene data show CDR1 as SGHAT and CDR2 as FQNNGV. CDR3 length equals 16 residues. In nucleotides, the CDR3 is TGTGCCAGCAGCGCGCAGGGACTAGCGAGCCCTGGGGAGCAGTACTTC. As protein: CASSAQGLASPGEQYF.